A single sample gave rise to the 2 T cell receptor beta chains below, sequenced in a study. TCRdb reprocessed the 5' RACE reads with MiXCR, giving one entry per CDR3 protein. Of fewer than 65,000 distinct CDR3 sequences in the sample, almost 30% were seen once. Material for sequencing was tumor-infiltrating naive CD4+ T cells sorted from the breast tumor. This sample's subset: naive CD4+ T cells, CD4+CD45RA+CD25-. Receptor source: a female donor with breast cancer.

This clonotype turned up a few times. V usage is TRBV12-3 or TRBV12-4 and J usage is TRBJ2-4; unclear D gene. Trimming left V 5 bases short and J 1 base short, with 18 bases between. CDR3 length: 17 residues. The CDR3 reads CASSLQTGFGAKNIQYF. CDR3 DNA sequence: TGTGCCAGCAGTCTCCAGACCGGTTTTGGGGCCAAAAACATTCAGTACTTC.

The CDR3 here is CASSQAIESPLHF. The CDR3, as DNA: TGTGCCAGCAGCCAAGCGATCGAGTCACCCCTCCACTTT. The gene calls are TRBV3-1 and TRBJ1-6, with unresolved D. CDR1 LGHDT and CDR2 YNNKEL come from the germline V gene (reference sequence). The CDR3 has 13 amino acids. Trimming took off 1 base at V and 10 bases at J, with 8 bases between the two ends.